Each of the 2 T cell receptor beta chains below was sequenced from the same sample in a study of T cells in Graves' hyperthyroidism and ophthalmopathy. TCR beta CDR3 region amplification was performed from RNA transcripts. TCR CDR3 regions were first amplified by RT-PCR with HTBI primers. TCRdb re-derived calls from the multiplex PCR reads in MiXCR, one entry per CDR3 protein. Here the sample spans approximately 530,000 distinct CDR3 sequences, 20% being singletons. What was sequenced was blood. These receptors were taken from a man aged 35-49 years with Graves' ophthalmopathy.

V usage is TRBV20-1 and J usage is TRBJ1-5, with a tentative D call TRBD1 (5 bases). V lost 6 bases and J 3 bases, leaving 12 bases between the germline ends. CDR1 DFQATT and CDR2 SNEGSKA come from the germline V gene (reference sequence). This CDR3 is 13 amino acids long. The CDR3 loop reads CSAMGVNNQPQHF. CDR3 in DNA: TGCAGTGCAATGGGGGTAAACAATCAGCCCCAGCATTTT.

This clonotype showed up many times. J is TRBJ1-3 and V is TRBV5-6; D gene uncertain. CDR1 SGHDT and CDR2 YYEEEE come from the germline V gene. V lost 7 bases and J 3 bases, leaving 8 bases between the germline ends. CDR3 length: 12 residues. The CDR3 protein is CASAGSGNTIYF. In DNA form, the CDR3 reads TGTGCCAGCGCAGGCAGTGGAAACACCATATATTTT.